The 29 T cell receptor beta chains below come from one sample, sequenced in a study of prognosis after radiotherapy for stage I lung cancer (dated by TCRdb to 2020 to 2022). TCRdb shows the sequencer as Illumina HiSeq 3000. The TCR beta CDR3 region was amplified from genomic DNA by two rounds of multiplex PCR. In the first PCR round, primers specific to each TRBV and TRBJ gene were used, and the primer sequences were filed in Chinese patent CN105087789A. TCRdb trimmed the raw reads at Q25, called clones with MiXCR and kept productive beta chains. For every CDR3 protein sequence, its rows merge into one entry that carries the most common genes and DNA. The sample records about 27,000 distinct CDR3 sequences, approximately 44% of which are singletons. The ten largest account for about 15% of the sample. The material was PBMCs, obtained before or after stereotactic body radiation therapy (not recorded which). These receptors originate from a donor over 45 with non-small cell lung cancer.

Concerning this clonotype: The junction and the germline gene differ at one end; a read error may be behind it. The chain couples TRBV6-2 or TRBV6-3 to TRBJ2-5; 7 bases fit TRBD2. Germline loops: CDR1 MNHEY, CDR2 SVGEGT. The CDR3 runs to 15 residues. As DNA, the CDR3 is TGTGCCAGCATTTACTCAGCGGGGTCGGGGGAGACCCAGTACTTC. This sequence encodes CASIYSAGSGETQYF.

This chain links TRBV27 with TRBJ1-5; D perhaps matches TRBD1 (5 bases). Germline-derived CDR1 and CDR2 are MNHEY and SMNVEV (reference sequence). The CDR3 has 17 amino acids. Trimming cost V 2 bases and J 1 base, with 15 bases left between them. The CDR3 here is CASSLVLEGWSNQPQHF. As DNA, the CDR3 is TGTGCCAGCAGTTTAGTTCTTGAGGGGTGGAGCAATCAGCCCCAGCATTTT.

This clonotype was observed many times. This chain links TRBV6-2 or TRBV6-3 with TRBJ2-6; 9 bases are shared with TRBD2. The CDR3 sequence is 17 residues long. The J segment lost 3 bases and the V segment lost 5 bases, leaving 8 bases of the junction unmatched. CDR1 is MNHEY and CDR2 is SVGEGT in the germline V gene. Written as DNA, the CDR3 is TGTGCCAGCAGTGAAGGCCCAGCGGGAGGTGGGGCCAACGTCCTGACTTTC. Protein sequence: CASSEGPAGGGANVLTF.

This clonotype was counted many times. The J gene is TRBJ1-1, the V gene TRBV6-4; D is unresolved. In germline, CDR1 is MRHNA, CDR2 SNTAGT. The CDR3 consists of 14 residues. With 0 bases removed from V and 5 bases from J, the gap between germline ends came to 10 bases. The CDR3 region is CASSDSSRGTEAFF. In DNA form, the CDR3 reads TGTGCCAGCAGTGACTCGAGTAGAGGGACTGAAGCTTTCTTT.

To note about this clonotype: This likely reflects a read error, since a far larger clone is one base away. J is TRBJ2-7 and V is TRBV6-1, with 9 bases identical to TRBD1. CDR3 length: 14 amino acids. Germline lookup yields CDR1 MNHNS and CDR2 SASEGT. V trimming: 6 bases; J trimming: 5 bases; junction bases outside the gene matches: 8. CDR3 nucleotide sequence: TGTGCCAGCAGCTTAAGGGACAGGGTTCACGAGCAGTACTTC. It encodes CASSLRDRVHEQYF.

The chain has TRBV5-1 and TRBJ1-1; 8 bases map to TRBD1. This CDR3 comprises 16 residues. With V trimmed by 0 bases and J by 3 bases, 7 bases remained unmatched. Germline CDR1 is SGHRS and CDR2 is YFSETQ. For the CDR3, the DNA is TGCGCCAGCAGCTTGGTTCAGGGGGCGCGGCACACTGAAGCTTTCTTT. It translates to CASSLVQGARHTEAFF.

The chain carries TRBV4-1 and TRBJ1-1; no clear D. Germline CDR1 MGHRA, CDR2 YSYEKL. The V and J ends lost 4 bases and 4 bases respectively, with 16 bases between them. The CDR3 contains 15 residues. The CDR3 sequence is CASSRERKQCTEAFF. The CDR3 nucleotides are TGCGCCAGCAGCCGAGAAAGAAAACAGTGCACTGAAGCTTTCTTT.

The sample holds many counts of this clonotype. The V gene is TRBV18, the J gene TRBJ2-1; 11 bases map to TRBD1. Germline V gene sequence: CDR1 KGHSH, CDR2 LQKENI. The CDR3 loop spans 15 amino acids. Trimming removed 8 bases from V and 7 bases from J; junction bases left unmatched: 10. Written as DNA, the CDR3 is TGTGCCAGCCCCCCGGACAGGGGGCATCGAAATGAGCAGTTCTTC. It codes for CASPPDRGHRNEQFF.

The rearrangement joins TRBV19 to TRBJ1-5, with a weak D call TRBD1 (6 bases). The germline V gene encodes CDR1 LNHDA and CDR2 SQIVND (reference sequence). V shed 6 bases and J shed 11 bases, with 11 bases lying between them. This CDR3 is 11 amino acids long. As DNA, the CDR3 is TGTGCCAGTAGGACAGGCCAAACCCAGCATTTT. Protein sequence: CASRTGQTQHF. Looking up the rest from reference TRBV19 and TRBJ1-5 gives the full variable domain: DGGITQSPKYLFRKEGQNVTLSCEQNLNHDAMYWYRQDPGQGLRLIYYSQIVNDFQKGDIAEGYSVSREKKESFPLTVTSAQKNPTAFYLCASRTGQTQHFGDGTRLSIL.

The CDR3 sequence: CASMDAVCQPQHF. The CDR3 nucleotides read TGTGCCAGCATGGACGCGGTATGTCAGCCCCAGCATTTT. V usage is TRBV19 and J usage is TRBJ1-5; D uncertain. V gave up 9 bases and J gave up 6 bases, with 15 bases separating them. Germline V gene data show CDR1 as LNHDA and CDR2 as SQIVND (reference sequence). The CDR3 sequence is 13 residues long.

Comment on this clonotype: This sequence may be a read error, since a much larger clone differs from it by one base. The rearrangement uses TRBV20-1 and TRBJ2-3; 9 nucleotides align to TRBD2. The V gene's germline CDR1 is DFQATT and CDR2 SNEGSKA (reference sequence). CDR3 length: 15 residues. The CDR3 region is CGCRREGRGTDTQYF. In DNA, the CDR3 is TGCGGTTGTCGGCGGGAGGGCCGGGGCACAGATACGCAGTATTTT.

The table lists this clonotype with many counts. The rearrangement links TRBV28 to TRBJ1-5, with TRBD1 as a possible D gene (5 bases). The CDR3 runs 14 residues. The V gene's germline CDR1 is MDHEN and CDR2 SYDVKM. Deletions cut 5 bases from V and 4 bases from J, with 12 bases between. The CDR3 is CASSIRQRNQPQHF. The CDR3 nucleotides are TGTGCCAGCAGTATCAGACAGCGGAATCAGCCCCAGCATTTT.

This chain links TRBV19 with TRBJ1-2, with TRBD1 as a possible D gene (5 bases). The CDR3 extends over 12 amino acids. Germline values: CDR1 LNHDA, CDR2 SQIVND (reference sequence). The V end lost 5 bases, the J end lost 12 bases, and 16 bases lay between the germline ends. CDR3 bases: TGTGCCAGTAGTGGGAGATCGGGGGAGGACACCTTC. It is translated as CASSGRSGEDTF. The full variable domain, in which reference TRBV19 and TRBJ1-2 provide the parts outside the CDR3, is DGGITQSPKYLFRKEGQNVTLSCEQNLNHDAMYWYRQDPGQGLRLIYYSQIVNDFQKGDIAEGYSVSREKKESFPLTVTSAQKNPTAFYLCASSGRSGEDTFGSGTRLTVV.

A word on this clonotype: The germline gene is not matched at one end of the junction; a read error may be the cause. The chain joins TRBV6-1 to TRBJ2-2; the match to TRBD2 covers 10 bases. Germline CDR1 reads MNHNS; CDR2 reads SASEGT. This CDR3 is built from 17 residues. In nucleotides, the CDR3 is TGTGCTAGCATGCCTAAAAGGACTAGCGGTGGGACCGGGGAGCTGTTTTTT. Its protein is CASMPKRTSGGTGELFF.

The chain employs TRBV3-1 and TRBJ2-7, with D unclear. The CDR3 is made up of 16 amino acids. Germline loops: CDR1 LGHDT, CDR2 YNNKEL (reference sequence). Between the trimmed V and J ends, which lost 1 base and 6 bases, there was a span of 19 bases. DNA for the CDR3: TGTGCCAGCAGCCAAGCCTCCGTCAAGTTACCTCCCGAGCAGTACTTC. It specifies CASSQASVKLPPEQYF.

This clonotype was observed many times. This chain links TRBV24-1 with TRBJ1-2, with D hard to call. Looked up from germline, CDR1 is KGHDR and CDR2 is SFDVKD. V was pared by 2 bases and J by 7 bases, with 10 bases between. The CDR3 sequence is 13 residues long. The CDR3 protein is CATSDYEWVGYTF. The CDR3 nucleotides are TGTGCCACCAGTGATTATGAATGGGTTGGCTACACCTTC.

This clonotype was seen only once. The chain employs TRBV9 and TRBJ2-2; 7 nucleotides agree with TRBD2. From germline, CDR1 is SGDLS and CDR2 YYNGEE. The junction had 10 bases not matched to a gene; V was cut back by 4 bases and J by 7 bases. This CDR3 region has 15 residues. In nucleotides, the CDR3 is TGTGCCAGCAGCCCAAGGACTAGTTGGAACGGGGAGCTGTTTTTT. This sequence encodes CASSPRTSWNGELFF.

This clonotype was recorded at least ten times. The V call is TRBV14, the J call TRBJ2-1, with D possibly being TRBD2 (6 bases). The germline V gene encodes CDR1 SGHDN and CDR2 FVKESK. The ends were cut back, 1 base at V and 8 bases at J, with 15 bases in the middle. CDR3 length: 15 residues. The CDR3 nucleotides are TGTGCCAGCAGCCAAGCGGGGGACCCCAGCGATGAGCAGTTCTTC. Encoded protein: CASSQAGDPSDEQFF.

This clonotype qualifies as medium-sized. The chain couples TRBV6-5 to TRBJ2-7; the D gene is possibly TRBD1 (6 bases). The CDR3 loop spans 14 amino acids. Deletions cut 6 bases from V and 3 bases from J, with 15 bases between. Germline assignment: CDR1 MNHEY and CDR2 SVGAGI. In DNA, the CDR3 is TGTGCCAGCAGCGGCGCAGGGGTACGCTACGAGCAGTACTTC. As protein: CASSGAGVRYEQYF.

As for this clonotype: It may be a read error: a sequence one base away is much more abundant. The rearrangement joins TRBV5-4 to TRBJ2-5; 7 nucleotides agree with TRBD1. Germline V lookup: CDR1 SGHNT, CDR2 YYREEE (reference sequence). This CDR3 region has 16 residues. The CDR3 loop reads CASSFRRGGGQDTQYF. CDR3 nucleotides: TGTGCCAGCAGCTTCCGGAGAGGGGGCGGGCAAGATACCCAGTACTTC. Supplemented by reference TRBV5-4 and TRBJ2-5, the full variable domain reads ETGVTQSPTHLIKTRGQQVTLRCSSQSGHNTVSWYQQALGQGPQFIFQYYREEENGRGNFPPRFSGLQFPNYSSELNVNALELDDSALYLCASSFRRGGGQDTQYFGPGTRLLVL.

This clonotype has ten or more counts. DNA of the CDR3: TGTGCCAGCAGTGATCAACAGGGGGCCAGACAGCCCCAGCATTTT. Its translation is CASSDQQGARQPQHF. V and J are TRBV2 and TRBJ1-5; TRBD1 aligns across 9 bases. This CDR3 is 15 amino acids long. Germline CDR1 SNHLY, CDR2 FYNNEI. Trimming cost V 3 bases and J 7 bases; bases outside gene matches: 7.

By sample fraction, this clonotype is medium-sized. The chain joins TRBV12-3 or TRBV12-4 to TRBJ2-6, with 8 bases aligning to TRBD1. This CDR3 is 14 amino acids long. J was trimmed by 3 bases and V by 6 bases; bases with no gene match: 1. CDR3 nucleotide sequence: TGTGCCAGCAGGACAGGGGATGGGGCCAACGTCCTGACTTTC. As protein: CASRTGDGANVLTF.

The sample holds one count of this clonotype. This likely came from a read error, as a far larger clone is one base away. The rearrangement links TRBV11-3 to TRBJ1-2, with a tentative D call TRBD1 (5 bases). Trimming took off 6 bases at V and 5 bases at J, with 16 bases between the two ends. The CDR3 has 14 residues. Germline V gives CDR1 SGHNT, CDR2 YENEEA. CDR3 bases: TGTGCCAGCAGTAACCCGGGGCAGAAATATGGCTACACCTTC. This translates into CASSNPGQKYGYTF.

This clonotype was recorded many times. The chain combines TRBV19 with TRBJ2-7, with D uncertain. The CDR3 is 14 amino acids. V was shortened by 0 bases and J by 5 bases, with 11 bases between the two germline ends. Germline-derived CDR1 and CDR2 are LNHDA and SQIVND (reference sequence). The CDR3 reads CASSIEPGLHEQYF. CDR3 nucleotide sequence: TGTGCCAGTAGTATAGAACCAGGATTACACGAGCAGTACTTC.

With respect to this clonotype: This clone may be a read error of a much larger clone one base away. In DNA form, the CDR3 reads TGTGCCATCAGCTTGACTAGCGGGAGAGGTATCTTC. Protein: CAISLTSGRGIF. The V gene is TRBV7-8, the J gene TRBJ2-1; TRBD2 aligns across 12 bases. Germline CDR1 is SGHVS and CDR2 is FQNEAQ. CDR3 length: 12 residues.

The V gene is TRBV7-9, the J gene TRBJ1-2; 11 bases are shared with TRBD1. V dropped 2 bases and J dropped 3; count of bases not matched to a gene: 8. Germline lookup yields CDR1 SEHNR and CDR2 FQNEAQ (reference sequence). CDR3 length: 17 residues. The CDR3 loop reads CASSLTPRTGGDYGYTF. In DNA form, the CDR3 reads TGTGCCAGCAGCTTAACTCCCAGGACAGGGGGCGACTATGGCTACACCTTC.

The table lists this clonotype with many counts. The chain has TRBV20-1 and TRBJ1-5; D perhaps matches TRBD1 (5 bases). There are 14 residues in the CDR3. The V gene's germline CDR1 is DFQATT and CDR2 SNEGSKA (reference sequence). Trimming took off 6 bases at V and 7 bases at J, with 19 bases between the two ends. In DNA, the CDR3 is TGCAGTGCCAGACCTTGGGGGGGTGGACAGCCCCAGCATTTT. Protein: CSARPWGGGQPQHF.

The chain links TRBV19 to TRBJ2-3; 8 bases are a match to TRBD1. The CDR3 is made up of 18 amino acids. V dropped 7 bases and J dropped 3; count of bases not matched to a gene: 18. Germline CDR1 LNHDA, CDR2 SQIVND (reference sequence). CDR3 DNA sequence: TGTGCCAGTATACCCAGCCCCGGGCAGGGGGCTAAGACAGATACGCAGTATTTT. Translation: CASIPSPGQGAKTDTQYF.

In its sample, this clonotype is medium-sized. V and J are TRBV12-3 or TRBV12-4 and TRBJ2-3; D ambiguous. V lost 8 bases and J 4 bases, leaving 10 bases between the germline ends. This CDR3 contains 12 residues. The CDR3 reads CASQTDADTQYF. The CDR3 DNA reads TGTGCCAGCCAGACCGACGCAGATACGCAGTATTTT.